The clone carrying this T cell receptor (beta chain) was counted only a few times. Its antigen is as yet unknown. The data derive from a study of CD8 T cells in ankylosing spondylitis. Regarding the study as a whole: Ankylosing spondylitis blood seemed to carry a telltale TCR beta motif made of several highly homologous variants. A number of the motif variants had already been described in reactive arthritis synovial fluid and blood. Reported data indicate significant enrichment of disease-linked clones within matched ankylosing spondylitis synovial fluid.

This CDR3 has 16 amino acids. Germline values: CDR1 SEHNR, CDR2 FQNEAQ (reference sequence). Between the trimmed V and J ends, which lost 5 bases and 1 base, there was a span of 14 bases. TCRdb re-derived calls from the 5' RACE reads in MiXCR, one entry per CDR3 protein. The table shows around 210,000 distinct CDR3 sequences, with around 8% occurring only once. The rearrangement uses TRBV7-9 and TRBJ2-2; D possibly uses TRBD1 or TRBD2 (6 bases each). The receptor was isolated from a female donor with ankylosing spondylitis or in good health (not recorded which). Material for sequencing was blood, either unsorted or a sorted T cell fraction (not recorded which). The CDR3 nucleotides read TGTGCCAGCAGCGGTCCGGGGGCCCTGAACACCGGGGAGCTGTTTTTT. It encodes CASSGPGALNTGELFF.